Below are 8 T cell receptor beta chains sequenced from a single sample in a study of human T cells and chemical hapten exposure (dated by TCRdb to the early 2020s). The intended sense of this specimen's time point label: patch test 2, 6 weeks after DPC sensitization. The treatment or condition label on this specimen signifies: therapeutic diphenylcyclopropenone sensitization with weekly scalp DPC. The receptor library was made with RACE. The sequencer was a NextSeq 500. The public reads were reanalyzed by TCRdb: fastp trimming at Q25, MiXCR alignment, in-frame beta chains only. Rows merge per CDR3 protein into single entries with the most common DNA and genes. In this sample the table shows a few hundred thousand distinct CDR3 sequences, nearly 6.5% of which occur a single time. Clones ranked in the top ten supply roughly 5.4% of the sample. Sample: whole blood, taken in connection with sensitization to the hapten diphenylcyclopropenone (DPC). Receptors were obtained from a woman under 30 with alopecia areata. Some clones in this sample may be carry-over from other donors' samples.

This clonotype was seen only a few times. The V call is TRBV5-6, the J call TRBJ2-7, with 12 bases fitting TRBD2. Germline lookup yields CDR1 SGHDT and CDR2 YYEEEE. With V trimmed by 0 bases and J by 1 base, 5 bases remained unmatched. This CDR3 is 17 amino acids long. This CDR3 is CASSLDRTSGGSYEQYF. The CDR3 region has the DNA TGTGCCAGCAGCTTGGACAGAACTAGCGGGGGGTCCTACGAGCAGTACTTC. Combining the CDR3 with reference TRBV5-6 and TRBJ2-7 gives the whole variable domain DAGVTQSPTHLIKTRGQQVTLRCSPKSGHDTVSWYQQALGQGPQFIFQYYEEEERQRGNFPDRFSGHQFPNYSSELNVNALLLGDSALYLCASSLDRTSGGSYEQYFGPGTRLTVT.

The chain couples TRBV27 to TRBJ2-1; 9 bases are shared with TRBD1. CDR1 MNHEY and CDR2 SMNVEV come from the germline V gene (reference sequence). V shed 5 bases and J 6 bases; nucleotides not matched to a gene: 8. The CDR3 extends over 15 amino acids. The CDR3 is CASSPSWDRVNEQFF. The DNA for the CDR3 is TGTGCCAGCAGTCCAAGCTGGGACAGGGTCAATGAGCAGTTCTTC.

In this sample, this clonotype turned up many times. The J gene is TRBJ1-1, the V gene TRBV2; 8 bases agree with TRBD1. This CDR3 contains 13 residues. Per germline, CDR1 SNHLY and CDR2 FYNNEI. J lost 4 bases, V lost 6 bases, and 4 bases had no gene match. CDR3 protein: CASRTGESTEAFF. CDR3 DNA: TGTGCCAGCAGGACAGGGGAGAGCACTGAAGCTTTCTTT.

The chain recombines TRBV7-2 with TRBJ2-3, with D unclear. Germline CDR1 reads SGHTA; CDR2 reads FQGNSA. V lost 1 base and J 5 bases, leaving 16 bases between the germline ends. This CDR3 spans 16 amino acids. The CDR3 spells CASSLVDGPYGDTQYF. DNA for the CDR3: TGTGCCAGCAGCTTAGTGGACGGCCCCTATGGAGATACGCAGTATTTT.

This clonotype was found a few times. The chain combines TRBV7-8 with TRBJ2-1; D is uncertain. CDR1 and CDR2 from the germline V gene are SGHVS and FQNEAQ. This CDR3 contains 15 residues. V lost 5 bases and J lost 2, with 13 bases in between. CDR3 bases: TGTGCCAGCAGCGTCCTGAGTGAGCCCTACAATGAGCAGTTCTTC. Protein product: CASSVLSEPYNEQFF.

Comments on this clonotype: A much larger clone lies one base from this, so it may be a read error. The J gene is TRBJ1-1, the V gene TRBV20-1, with unresolved D. CDR1 and CDR2 from the germline V gene are DFQATT and SNEGSKA (reference sequence). V was cut by 6 bases and J by 1 base, with 12 bases left in between. The CDR3 is 13 amino acids. The CDR3 here is CSASLRENTEAFF. As DNA, the CDR3 is TGCAGTGCCTCACTACGGGAGAACACTGAAGCTTTCTTT.

This clonotype was recorded many times. The gene calls are TRBV7-9 and TRBJ1-1; 9 nucleotides align to TRBD1. Germline-derived CDR1 and CDR2 are SEHNR and FQNEAQ (reference sequence). Germline trimming cut 5 bases from V and 5 bases from J; bases unmatched to any gene: 9. The CDR3 loop spans 15 amino acids. In DNA, the CDR3 is TGTGCCAGCAGCAGAACAGGGGGCCGTTCAACTGAAGCTTTCTTT. It is translated as CASSRTGGRSTEAFF.

This clonotype was detected ten times or more. This sequence joins TRBV5-5 and TRBJ1-5; D is uncertain. V lost 5 bases, J lost 1 base, and 19 bases lay in between. The length of the CDR3 is 17 residues. Per germline, CDR1 SGHKS and CDR2 YYEKEE (reference sequence). CDR3 sequence: CASRFGLYEKSNQPQHF. CDR3 DNA: TGTGCCAGCAGATTCGGGCTGTATGAGAAAAGCAATCAGCCCCAGCATTTT.